This TCR beta chain was sequenced during a study of CXCR3-negative and CXCR3-positive naive CD8 T cells. It was by 5' RACE with UMI labels that the TRB cDNA libraries were prepared. TCRdb reprocessed the 5' RACE reads and stores each CDR3 protein as one record, lacking DNA. The data include roughly 89,000 distinct CDR3 sequences; the top ten clones carry approximately 0.99%. The sequenced material came from naive CXCR3- CD8+ T cells from blood. Subset in this sample: CD45RO-CCR7+CD27+CD95- naive CD8+ T cells lacking CXCR3 (TNR3-). The origin of this receptor is a human donor in good health. Some clones in this sample may be carry-over from other donors' samples.

CDR3: CASSSAPGDLIRVNTEAFF. V is TRBV7-6 and J is TRBJ1-1; TCRdb's D call, TRBD1, is unchecked because there is no DNA. The CDR3 loop spans 19 amino acids. Germline V gene lookup returns CDR1 SGHVS and CDR2 FNYEAQ.